A single sample gave rise to the 27 T cell receptor beta chains below, sequenced in a study of OX40 agonist ivuxolimab in advanced cancers. Method: immunoSEQ multiplex PCR; TCRdb's copy keeps in-frame clones and lacks some. The sample gives around 37,000 clones, 85% to 90% of which show up once; 9.5% to 15% is in the top ten. The material was CD4+ or CD8+ T cells sorted from blood, obtained in a trial of the OX40 agonist ivuxolimab. The receptors derive from an adult with an advanced solid tumor such as melanoma, head and neck, liver or kidney cancer.

V usage is TRBV4-2 and J usage is TRBJ2-7; D may correspond to TRBD1 or TRBD2 (6 bases each). The V end lost 0 bases, the J end lost 9 bases, and 18 bases lay between the germline ends. CDR3 length equals 15 residues. Germline assignment: CDR1 LGHNA and CDR2 YNFKEQ. The CDR3 DNA is TGTGCCAGCAGCCAAGATTCACAGGGCGGGGATGGGCAGTACTTC. This encodes CASSQDSQGGDGQYF.

The rearrangement uses TRBV28 and TRBJ2-7; 7 nucleotides match TRBD1. Germline values: CDR1 MDHEN, CDR2 SYDVKM. CDR3 length: 17 residues. V dropped 2 bases and J dropped 0; count of bases not matched to a gene: 10. The CDR3 DNA is TGTGCCAGCAGTTTACCTCTGACAGGGTTCCCCTCCTACGAGCAGTACTTC. Translation: CASSLPLTGFPSYEQYF. The full variable domain, with the rest looked up from reference TRBV28 and TRBJ2-7, is DVKVTQSSRYLVKRTGEKVFLECVQDMDHENMFWYRQDPGLGLRLIYFSYDVKMKEKGDIPEGYSVSREKKERFSLILESASTNQTSMYLCASSLPLTGFPSYEQYFGPGTRLTVT.

The chain combines TRBV5-6 with TRBJ1-6; D is uncertain. Germline CDR1 reads SGHDT; CDR2 reads YYEEEE. This CDR3 spans 13 amino acids. With 3 bases removed from V and 10 bases from J, the gap between germline ends came to 11 bases. The CDR3 protein is CASSSQPGSPLHF. DNA of the CDR3: TGTGCCAGCAGCTCCCAACCGGGATCACCCCTCCACTTT.

This chain joins TRBV11-2 and TRBJ2-7; TRBD2 matches at 13 bases. CDR1 SGHAT and CDR2 FQNNGV come from the germline V gene. The CDR3 loop spans 14 amino acids. With V trimmed by 5 bases and J by 5 bases, 3 bases remained unmatched. The CDR3 region has the DNA TGTGCCAGCAGCCTCGGACTAGCGGGAGACGAGCAGTACTTC. Translation gives CASSLGLAGDEQYF.

This clone was detected once. V gene TRBV9 combines with J gene TRBJ2-7; maybe TRBD2 (6 bases). V lost 0 bases and J lost 6, with 13 bases in between. Germline V lookup: CDR1 SGDLS, CDR2 YYNGEE. The CDR3 runs 14 residues. The CDR3 DNA reads TGTGCCAGCAGCGTAGCTACTGACGGGGGCGAGCAGTACTTC. Amino acid sequence: CASSVATDGGEQYF.

The chain employs TRBV29-1 and TRBJ2-1; 7 bases are shared with TRBD2. The junction had 1 base not matched to a gene; V was cut back by 2 bases and J by 3 bases. The germline gives CDR1 SQVTM, CDR2 ANQGSEA. This CDR3 has 13 amino acids. CDR3 in DNA: TGCAGCGTTGAACTAGCGGACTACAATGAGCAGTTCTTC. Its protein product is CSVELADYNEQFF.

The CDR3 here is CASSLSYEQYF. In nucleotides, the CDR3 is TGTGCCAGCAGCTTATCCTACGAGCAGTACTTC. The J gene is TRBJ2-7, the V gene TRBV7-9, with D unclear. Germline V gene sequence: CDR1 SEHNR, CDR2 FQNEAQ (reference sequence). The germline V and J ends were trimmed by 2 bases and 1 base, with 0 bases remaining between them. This CDR3 has 11 residues.

The CDR3 protein is CASSEGTGISYEQYF. For the CDR3, the DNA is TGTGCCAGCAGCGAGGGGACCGGTATTTCCTACGAGCAGTACTTC. The chain employs TRBV9 and TRBJ2-7, with D perhaps TRBD1 or TRBD2 (5 bases each). Trimming left V 3 bases short and J 1 base short, with 14 bases between. This CDR3 comprises 15 residues. Germline V lookup: CDR1 SGDLS, CDR2 YYNGEE.

The J gene is TRBJ1-6, the V gene TRBV7-8; 9 bases are a match to TRBD1. With V trimmed by 4 bases and J by 7 bases, 5 bases remained unmatched. Germline loops: CDR1 SGHVS, CDR2 FQNEAQ. The CDR3 runs 15 residues. CDR3 nucleotide sequence: TGTGCCAGCAGCTCGGGACAGGGAAACAATTCACCCCTCCACTTT. Its protein product is CASSSGQGNNSPLHF.

The V call is TRBV19, the J call TRBJ1-1, with TRBD1 as a possible D gene (5 bases). The V end was cut by 0 bases, the J end by 5 bases, with 7 bases between. This CDR3 contains 13 residues. In germline, CDR1 is LNHDA, CDR2 SQIVND (reference sequence). The CDR3 bases are TGTGCCAGTAGTATAGATGAGGGGACTGAAGCTTTCTTT. Protein product: CASSIDEGTEAFF. The full variable domain, completed using reference TRBV19 and TRBJ1-1, is DGGITQSPKYLFRKEGQNVTLSCEQNLNHDAMYWYRQDPGQGLRLIYYSQIVNDFQKGDIAEGYSVSREKKESFPLTVTSAQKNPTAFYLCASSIDEGTEAFFGQGTRLTVV.

The chain joins TRBV9 to TRBJ2-3, with 8 bases aligning to TRBD1. CDR1 is SGDLS and CDR2 is YYNGEE in the germline V gene. Germline trimming cut 1 base from V and 2 bases from J; bases unmatched to any gene: 9. The CDR3 length is 17 residues. The CDR3 DNA reads TGTGCCAGCAGCGTACCCCGGACAGGGCCGCACACAGATACGCAGTATTTT. It yields the protein CASSVPRTGPHTDTQYF.

V gene TRBV9 combines with J gene TRBJ1-1; D unresolved. The length of the CDR3 is 15 residues. Germline values: CDR1 SGDLS, CDR2 YYNGEE. Trimming cost V 3 bases and J 5 bases, with 17 bases left between them. The CDR3 DNA sequence: TGTGCCAGCAGCGAAGACACCGGGCATTGGACTGAAGCTTTCTTT. Translation gives CASSEDTGHWTEAFF.

This chain uses TRBV6-5 with TRBJ2-2; TRBD2 agrees at 7 bases. The CDR3 runs 13 residues. Germline V gives CDR1 MNHEY, CDR2 SVGAGI. J gave up 5 bases and V 4 bases, and 1 base lay outside the gene matches. CDR3 in amino acids: CASSLGLTGELFF. The CDR3 DNA sequence: TGTGCCAGCAGTTTGGGACTAACCGGGGAGCTGTTTTTT.

J is TRBJ2-7 and V is TRBV5-5; 8 bases match TRBD1. The ends lost 2 bases at V and 0 bases at J; junction bases unmatched: 10. Germline CDR1 and CDR2: SGHKS and YYEKEE (reference sequence). This CDR3 is built from 17 residues. CDR3 in DNA: TGTGCCAGCAGCTTAGACAGGGGCGTCTTACTCTCCTACGAGCAGTACTTC. Amino acids: CASSLDRGVLLSYEQYF.

The chain joins TRBV10-3 to TRBJ2-3; TRBD1 is a possible D gene (6 bases). The length of the CDR3 is 15 residues. V lost 6 bases, J lost 0 bases, and 13 bases lay in between. Germline-derived CDR1 and CDR2 are ENHRY and SYGVKD. The DNA for the CDR3 is TGTGCCATCAGCCAGGGGACGGCTAGCACAGATACGCAGTATTTT. Translated: CAISQGTASTDTQYF.

This rearrangement joins TRBV5-5 to TRBJ1-3; 8 nucleotides line up with TRBD1. Germline loops: CDR1 SGHKS, CDR2 YYEKEE (reference sequence). CDR3 length: 15 amino acids. V was pared by 4 bases and J by 1 base, with 4 bases of the junction left unmatched. CDR3 DNA: TGTGCCAGCAGCCTGGACAGGGCTTCTGGAAACACCATATATTTT. Residues: CASSLDRASGNTIYF.

CDR3 sequence: CASTGTGAYEQYF. The CDR3 DNA sequence: TGTGCCAGCACCGGGACGGGGGCCTACGAGCAGTACTTC. The chain links TRBV2 to TRBJ2-7, with D maybe TRBD2 (6 bases). The germline CDR1 and CDR2 sequences are SNHLY and FYNNEI. V was cut by 7 bases and J by 2 bases, with 12 bases left in between. The CDR3 contains 13 residues.

The V call is TRBV27, the J call TRBJ1-5; D gene ambiguous. Per the germline V gene, CDR1 is MNHEY and CDR2 is SMNVEV (reference sequence). The CDR3 is made up of 15 amino acids. Trimming pared 6 bases from V and 4 bases from J, leaving 16 bases between. The CDR3 DNA reads as TGTGCCAGCAGCCCCCCGGGAGTGTTTAATCAGCCCCAGCATTTT. Translating gives CASSPPGVFNQPQHF.

DNA for the CDR3: TGCAGCGTGGGGGACTCCCCGAACACTGAAGCTTTCTTT. Translation gives CSVGDSPNTEAFF. V gene TRBV29-1 combines with J gene TRBJ1-1, with D perhaps matching TRBD1 (5 bases). The CDR3 is made up of 13 amino acids. V was clipped by 6 bases and J by 1 base, with 12 bases between them. The V gene's germline CDR1 is SQVTM and CDR2 ANQGSEA.

This CDR3 reads CASSAQVGGPYNEQFF. Here the CDR3 DNA reads TGTGCCAGCAGCGCCCAGGTGGGCGGGCCCTACAATGAGCAGTTCTTC. J is TRBJ2-1 and V is TRBV7-9; D is possibly TRBD2 (5 bases). The germline V gene has CDR1 SEHNR and CDR2 FQNEAQ (reference sequence). This CDR3 has 16 residues. V gave up 5 bases and J gave up 2 bases, with 16 bases separating them.

DNA for the CDR3: TGTGCAAGTCGCCCGACTAGCACAGATACGCAGTATTTT. It yields the protein CASRPTSTDTQYF. V gene TRBV12-2 combines with J gene TRBJ2-3; the DNA was not compared with TRBD2, the D call given in the table. TRBV12-2 is a pseudogene segment. The CDR3 sequence is 13 residues long.

This rearrangement joins TRBV28 to TRBJ2-1, with unresolved D. This CDR3 has 12 amino acids. V lost 2 bases and J lost 5, with 4 bases in between. In germline, CDR1 is MDHEN, CDR2 SYDVKM. In nucleotides, the CDR3 is TGTGCCAGCAGTTTAGACGACAATGAGCAGTTCTTC. Translation: CASSLDDNEQFF.

The V and J genes are TRBV27 and TRBJ2-5; D ambiguous. The J call is uncertain, as TRBJ2-7 better fits the DNA end. The CDR3 consists of 13 residues. Germline-derived CDR1 and CDR2 are MNHEY and SMNVEV (reference sequence). CDR3 amino acids: CASSLQGNYEQYF. In DNA, the CDR3 is TGTGCCAGCAGTTTACAAGGCAACTACGAGCAGTACTTC.

The V and J genes are TRBV28 and TRBJ2-2, with 7 bases lining up with TRBD2. V dropped 7 bases and J dropped 7; count of bases not matched to a gene: 9. CDR1 and CDR2 from the germline V gene are MDHEN and SYDVKM. This CDR3 region has 14 residues. Here the CDR3 DNA reads TGTGCCAGCATTTCGAGGGGAGGGGTCGGGGAGCTGTTTTTT. Protein: CASISRGGVGELFF.

The chain couples TRBV9 to TRBJ2-2; the D is unclear. CDR3 length: 15 residues. The V end was cut by 0 bases, the J end by 6 bases, with 12 bases between. Germline assignment: CDR1 SGDLS and CDR2 YYNGEE. CDR3 bases: TGTGCCAGCAGCGTAGAAAGTGCTTCGGCCGGGGAGCTGTTTTTT. Translated: CASSVESASAGELFF.

This clone has just a few counts. The gene calls are TRBV30 and TRBJ1-2, with D possibly matching TRBD1 (6 bases). The CDR3 contains 13 residues. Germline loops: CDR1 GTSNPN, CDR2 SVGIG (reference sequence). Trimming removed 6 bases from V and 5 bases from J, with 16 bases in between. The DNA of the CDR3 is TGTGCCTGCCAGGGGTTTAATACTTATGGCTACACCTTC. Translating gives CACQGFNTYGYTF.

The V gene is TRBV19, the J gene TRBJ2-1, with 15 bases that match TRBD2. Losses at the gene ends were 5 bases for V and 1 base for J; bases not matched to a gene: 9. Germline lookup yields CDR1 LNHDA and CDR2 SQIVND (reference sequence). The CDR3 sequence is 19 residues long. The CDR3 reads CASSFWTSGRARSYNEQFF. CDR3 DNA: TGTGCCAGTAGTTTTTGGACTAGCGGGAGGGCCCGGTCCTACAATGAGCAGTTCTTC.